What follows describes a single TCR beta chain. Its specificity is not known. The data stem from a study of shared clonotypes between healthy human individuals. General study points: Inspection by rarefaction showed sorted-subset sequencing to be incomplete despite large depth. Generation probabilities were higher for clonotypes shared across all four sorted-subset donors than for unshared ones.

There are 15 residues in the CDR3. With V trimmed by 4 bases and J by 10 bases, 14 bases remained unmatched. Germline CDR1 reads SGHDN; CDR2 reads FVKESK. Deep-level assay runs were performed. Sequencing was performed with immunoSEQ multiplex PCR; in TCRdb, only in-frame clones are kept and a portion is missing. The sample has 550,000 to 850,000 clones, over 65% seen once. This TCR derives from a woman aged 30 to 39 in good health. This chain links TRBV14 with TRBJ2-7; 9 nucleotides line up with TRBD1. Sequencing used memory CD4+ T cells sorted from blood. The sample's subset: CD45RA-negative fraction. CDR3 sequence (DNA): TGTGCCAGCAGCCGCATTACAGGGGGCGTCCAACCCCAGTACTTC. As protein: CASSRITGGVQPQYF.